This TCR beta chain is drawn from a study of shared clonotypes between healthy human individuals. Regarding the study as a whole: Clonotype sharing among donors was thought likely to change with sequencing depth. The study found lower generation probabilities in non-shared clonotypes than in those shared by all four donors. Naive subsets tended to show greater estimated richness than memory subsets. Among several donors, approximately 5% of naive CD4 clonotypes were found in common.

Of note for this clone: The antigen remains undetermined.

Data came from immunoSEQ multiplex PCR; TCRdb stores just in-frame clones and leaves some out. Altogether fewer than 1 million clones are present, approximately 97% being singletons, with the ten largest covering about 0.21%. This CDR3 is built from 16 residues. V dropped 3 bases and J dropped 0; count of bases not matched to a gene: 7. Germline loops: CDR1 LGHNA, CDR2 YNFKEQ. Naive CD8 cells lacked CD45RO and underwent positive selection for CCR7, leaving out terminally differentiated effector memory CD45RA+ cells. The chain couples TRBV4-2 to TRBJ2-7; 8 nucleotides align to TRBD1. The clonotype comes from a man between 25 and 39 years old in good health. Sequenced sample: naive CD8+ T cells sorted from blood. CDR3 sequence: CASSQATTGDSYEQYF. CDR3 nucleotides: TGTGCCAGCAGCCAGGCAACGACAGGGGACTCCTACGAGCAGTACTTC.